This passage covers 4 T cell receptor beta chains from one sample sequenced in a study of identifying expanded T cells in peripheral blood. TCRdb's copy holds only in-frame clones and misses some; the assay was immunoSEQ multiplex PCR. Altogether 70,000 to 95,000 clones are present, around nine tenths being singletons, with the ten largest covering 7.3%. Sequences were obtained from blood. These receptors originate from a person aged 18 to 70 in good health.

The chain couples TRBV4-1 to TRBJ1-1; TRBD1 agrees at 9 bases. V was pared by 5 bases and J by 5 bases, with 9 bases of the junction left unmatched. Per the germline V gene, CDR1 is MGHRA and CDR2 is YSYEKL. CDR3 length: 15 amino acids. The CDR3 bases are TGCGCCAGCAGCGAAACTCACAGGGGGCTGACTGAAGCTTTCTTT. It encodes CASSETHRGLTEAFF.

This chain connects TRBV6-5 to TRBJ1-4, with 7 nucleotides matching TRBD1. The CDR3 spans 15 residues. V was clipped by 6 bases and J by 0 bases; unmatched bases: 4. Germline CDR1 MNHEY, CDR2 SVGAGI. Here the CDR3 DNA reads TGTGCCAGCAGCTCCAGGGGGGCAACTAATGAAAAACTGTTTTTT. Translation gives CASSSRGATNEKLFF.

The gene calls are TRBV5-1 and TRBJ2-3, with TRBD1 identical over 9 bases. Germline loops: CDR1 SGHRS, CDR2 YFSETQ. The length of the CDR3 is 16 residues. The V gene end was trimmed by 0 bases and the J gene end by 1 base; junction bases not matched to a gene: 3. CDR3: CASSLGDRVGTDTQYF. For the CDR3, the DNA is TGCGCCAGCAGCTTGGGGGACAGGGTCGGCACAGATACGCAGTATTTT.

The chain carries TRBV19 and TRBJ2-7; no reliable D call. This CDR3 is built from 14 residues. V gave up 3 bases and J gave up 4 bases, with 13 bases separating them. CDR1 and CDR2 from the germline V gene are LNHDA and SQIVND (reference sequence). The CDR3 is CASSMARESYEQYF. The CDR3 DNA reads TGTGCCAGTAGTATGGCGCGAGAATCGTACGAGCAGTACTTC.